The clone carrying this T cell receptor beta chain was recorded at least ten times. Its matching antigen is unknown. 5'RACE primed from the constant segment yielded TCR alpha and TCR beta cDNA libraries bearing sample barcodes and UMIs. TCRdb passed the 5' RACE reads through MiXCR, listing each CDR3 protein once. Of hundreds of thousands of distinct CDR3 sequences in the sample, around 13% were seen once. The data were obtained in a study of T-cell memory formation after mild COVID-19. The study, taken as a whole, reports: Later expanders leaned CD4+, whereas clones that contracted between day 15 and 85 were balanced CD4/CD8. Researchers could not confirm that second-wave clones peaking on day 37 targeted SARS-CoV-2.

CDR3 length equals 15 residues. Germline assignment: CDR1 SGHRS and CDR2 YFSETQ. V lost 4 bases and J lost 0; bases outside the gene matches: 3. The sequence came from a man in his late teens or twenties who had mild COVID-19 (a few samples of this study predate the infection). Cell type and time point are not known. Sequenced material: PBMCs or a T cell subset sorted from them (not recorded which). The rearrangement uses TRBV5-1 and TRBJ2-1; 8 bases are a match to TRBD1. The CDR3 sequence: CASSIGQGSYNEQFF. The CDR3 DNA is TGCGCCAGCAGCATCGGACAGGGCTCCTACAATGAGCAGTTCTTC.